A selection of T cell receptor beta chains follows, all from one sample in a study of graft-versus-host responses after intestinal transplantation. TCRdb's table, derived via immunoSEQ multiplex PCR, lists solely in-frame clones and lacks some. The sample comprises some 81,000 clones, around 90% of which are singletons, and roughly 0.31% rests with the top ten. For these TCRs, the target antigens are not known. The sequenced sample was unstimulated CD4+ T cells sorted from spleen or lymph node cells, obtained before intestinal transplant. These TCRs come from a human donor who received an intestinal transplant. CDR3s include the opening cysteine and the closing phenylalanine or tryptophan. The D gene is left open where the match is weak. Rows give clone size only sometimes, using once, few, many, or a class for an expanded clone.

d_gene: TRBD1
abundance: .
j_gene: TRBJ2-3
v_gene: TRBV6-5
CDR3nt: TGTGCCAGCAGACCTACAGGGGGGACAGATACGCAGTATTTT
CDR3aa: CASRPTGGTDTQYF

d_gene: TRBD1
abundance: .
j_gene: TRBJ2-2
v_gene: TRBV27
CDR3nt: TGTGCCAGCAGTTGGGGACAGGGAAGCGGGGAGCTGTTTTTT
CDR3aa: CASSWGQGSGELFF

d_gene: .
abundance: .
j_gene: TRBJ2-2
v_gene: TRBV5-4
CDR3nt: TGTGCCAGCAGCTTGGGGGATTGGGGGCGCGGGGAGCTGTTTTTT
CDR3aa: CASSLGDWGRGELFF

d_gene: TRBD1
abundance: few
j_gene: TRBJ1-4
v_gene: TRBV28
CDR3nt: TGTGCCAGCAGCGGGACAGGGAATTTAGAAAAACTGTTTTTT
CDR3aa: CASSGTGNLEKLFF

d_gene: .
abundance: .
j_gene: TRBJ2-7
v_gene: TRBV25-1
CDR3nt: TGTGCCAGCAGTGAAAATCTGCAGGCCCGACCGAGCTACGAGCAGTACTTC
CDR3aa: CASSENLQARPSYEQYF

d_gene: .
abundance: .
j_gene: TRBJ2-7
v_gene: TRBV6-5
CDR3nt: TGTGCCAGCAGTTTCGTGGACAGCACCTACGAGCAGTACTTC
CDR3aa: CASSFVDSTYEQYF

d_gene: .
abundance: .
j_gene: TRBJ1-1
v_gene: TRBV6-1
CDR3nt: TGTGCCAGCAGTGAAGCGACTCTCAGGGTCACGAACACTGAAGCTTTCTTT
CDR3aa: CASSEATLRVTNTEAFF

d_gene: .
abundance: .
j_gene: TRBJ1-6
v_gene: TRBV10-2
CDR3nt: TGCGCCAGCAGTGTGAACAGGGATTCACCCCTCCACTTT
CDR3aa: CASSVNRDSPLHF

d_gene: TRBD1
abundance: .
j_gene: TRBJ2-7
v_gene: TRBV28
CDR3nt: TGTGCCAGCACTAGACAGGGATCGACCTACGAGCAGTACTTC
CDR3aa: CASTRQGSTYEQYF

d_gene: TRBD2
abundance: .
j_gene: TRBJ2-1
v_gene: TRBV27
CDR3nt: TGTGCCAGCAGTTTCCGTTTTGGGACTAGCGGGAGATCCTACTACAATGAGCAGTTCTTC
CDR3aa: CASSFRFGTSGRSYYNEQFF

d_gene: .
abundance: .
j_gene: TRBJ1-6
v_gene: TRBV7-2
CDR3nt: TGTGCCAGCAGCTTAGGGACATCCGCACCCCTCCACTTT
CDR3aa: CASSLGTSAPLHF

d_gene: .
abundance: .
j_gene: TRBJ1-5
v_gene: TRBV30
CDR3nt: TGTGCCTGGAGTGTCCTCCCCAATCAGCCCCAGCATTTT
CDR3aa: CAWSVLPNQPQHF

d_gene: .
abundance: .
j_gene: TRBJ2-7
v_gene: TRBV5-1
CDR3nt: TGCGCCAGCAGCCCTACGTTGACGGGTCGCTCCTACGAGCAGTACTTC
CDR3aa: CASSPTLTGRSYEQYF

d_gene: TRBD1
abundance: .
j_gene: TRBJ2-1
v_gene: TRBV19
CDR3nt: TGTGCCAGTAGTATTCGGGACAGGGGGCGAGATGAGCAGTTCTTC
CDR3aa: CASSIRDRGRDEQFF

d_gene: TRBD1
abundance: .
j_gene: TRBJ1-2
v_gene: TRBV10-3
CDR3nt: TGTGCCATCAGCGGGGACAGTAACTATGGCTACACCTTC
CDR3aa: CAISGDSNYGYTF

d_gene: TRBD1
abundance: .
j_gene: TRBJ1-1
v_gene: TRBV15
CDR3nt: TGTGCCACCAGCAAAGGGGGCGCGACGGACACTGAAGCTTTCTTT
CDR3aa: CATSKGGATDTEAFF

d_gene: .
abundance: once
j_gene: TRBJ1-6
v_gene: TRBV7-9
CDR3nt: TGCGCCAGCAGCTGGGGGGTCCCCGGCTCCTATAATTCACCCCTCCACTTT
CDR3aa: CASSWGVPGSYNSPLHF

d_gene: TRBD1
abundance: .
j_gene: TRBJ2-5
v_gene: TRBV2
CDR3nt: TGTGCCAGCAGTGTTGTAAGACCCAGTCGACAGGGATCGGCAGGATCACCAGAGCAAGAGACCCAGTACTTC
CDR3aa: CASSVVRPSRQGSAGSPEQETQYF

d_gene: .
abundance: .
j_gene: TRBJ1-1
v_gene: TRBV5-1
CDR3nt: TGCGCCAGCAGCTCCTCACGCGGAGCTTTCTTT
CDR3aa: CASSSSRGAFF

d_gene: TRBD1
abundance: .
j_gene: TRBJ2-1
v_gene: TRBV19
CDR3nt: TGTGCCAGTAGTATCGGAGGGACAGGGACCTACAATGAGCAGTTCTTC
CDR3aa: CASSIGGTGTYNEQFF

d_gene: TRBD1
abundance: .
j_gene: TRBJ2-5
v_gene: TRBV15
CDR3nt: TGTGCCACCAGCAGGCCCGGGACAGGGGGGCGAGAGACCCAGTACTTC
CDR3aa: CATSRPGTGGRETQYF

d_gene: .
abundance: .
j_gene: TRBJ1-4
v_gene: TRBV6-1
CDR3nt: TGTGCCAGCAGTGAAGCCAGGAATGAAAAACTGTTTTTT
CDR3aa: CASSEARNEKLFF

d_gene: TRBD1
abundance: once
j_gene: TRBJ1-2
v_gene: TRBV30
CDR3nt: TGTGCCAGCAAAATACCGGGACAGGACACCCGTGGGTATGGCTACACCTTC
CDR3aa: CASKIPGQDTRGYGYTF

d_gene: .
abundance: few
j_gene: TRBJ2-2
v_gene: TRBV7-9
CDR3nt: TGTGCCAGCAGTTTGGGATCCGGGACTAACACCGGGGAGCTGTTTTTT
CDR3aa: CASSLGSGTNTGELFF

d_gene: TRBD1
abundance: .
j_gene: TRBJ2-7
v_gene: TRBV5-4
CDR3nt: TGTGCCAGCAGCTTAGCCGGGACAGGGCTCTACGAGCAGTACTTC
CDR3aa: CASSLAGTGLYEQYF

d_gene: .
abundance: .
j_gene: TRBJ1-2
v_gene: TRBV6-1
CDR3nt: TGTGCCAGCAGTGGGAACACACAGGGTTATGGCTACACCTTC
CDR3aa: CASSGNTQGYGYTF

d_gene: TRBD2
abundance: once
j_gene: TRBJ2-1
v_gene: TRBV10-2
CDR3nt: TGCGCCAGCAGTGAGTCACCGGGACTAGCGGGGAGGTACAATGAGCAGTTCTTC
CDR3aa: CASSESPGLAGRYNEQFF

d_gene: .
abundance: .
j_gene: TRBJ2-7
v_gene: TRBV6-1
CDR3nt: TGTGCCAGCAGTGAAGCGCTTCGGCAGGGGTCCTACGAGCAGTACTTC
CDR3aa: CASSEALRQGSYEQYF

d_gene: TRBD1
abundance: .
j_gene: TRBJ2-7
v_gene: TRBV6-5
CDR3nt: TGTGCCAGCAGCCGGGACAGCCCTGGGGTCTACGAGCAGTACTTC
CDR3aa: CASSRDSPGVYEQYF

d_gene: .
abundance: .
j_gene: TRBJ2-1
v_gene: TRBV2
CDR3nt: TGTGCCAGCACGGAACAGTTCGCCAATGAGCAGTTCTTC
CDR3aa: CASTEQFANEQFF

d_gene: .
abundance: .
j_gene: TRBJ1-6
v_gene: TRBV6-1
CDR3nt: TGTGCCAGTATAAGTCTCCCAGGGGTAAATTCACCCCTCCACTTT
CDR3aa: CASISLPGVNSPLHF

d_gene: TRBD1
abundance: .
j_gene: TRBJ2-7
v_gene: TRBV11-2
CDR3nt: TGTGCCAGCAGCTTAGGACGGACAGGGGGCCTCTCCTACGAGCAGTACTTC
CDR3aa: CASSLGRTGGLSYEQYF

d_gene: TRBD1
abundance: .
j_gene: TRBJ1-5
v_gene: TRBV30
CDR3nt: TGTGCCTGGAGTCAGGGGACAGGCAATCAGCCCCAGCATTTT
CDR3aa: CAWSQGTGNQPQHF

d_gene: TRBD2
abundance: .
j_gene: TRBJ2-1
v_gene: TRBV29-1
CDR3nt: TGCAGCGGGAGAGGGACTATATACAATGAGCAGTTCTTC
CDR3aa: CSGRGTIYNEQFF

d_gene: TRBD2
abundance: .
j_gene: TRBJ2-2
v_gene: TRBV7-2
CDR3nt: TGTGCCAGCAGCTTATCTAGCGGAGTCACCGGGGAGCTGTTTTTT
CDR3aa: CASSLSSGVTGELFF

d_gene: .
abundance: .
j_gene: TRBJ1-2
v_gene: TRBV6-1
CDR3nt: TGTGCCAGCAGCAAATACAGGGAAACTACGGGTGGCTACACCTTC
CDR3aa: CASSKYRETTGGYTF

d_gene: .
abundance: .
j_gene: TRBJ2-7
v_gene: TRBV6-5
CDR3nt: TGTGCCAGCAAGGGAATGGACAACTCCTACGAGCAGTACTTC
CDR3aa: CASKGMDNSYEQYF

d_gene: TRBD2
abundance: .
j_gene: TRBJ2-7
v_gene: TRBV5-4
CDR3nt: TGTGCCAGCAGCCCGGTAGGCGGGAGGAACTACGAGCAGTACTTC
CDR3aa: CASSPVGGRNYEQYF

d_gene: TRBD1
abundance: few
j_gene: TRBJ2-3
v_gene: TRBV4-2
CDR3nt: TGTGCCAGCAGCCAAGGAGCGGCAGGGGGCAGAGATACGCAGTATTTT
CDR3aa: CASSQGAAGGRDTQYF

d_gene: TRBD1
abundance: .
j_gene: TRBJ2-5
v_gene: TRBV2
CDR3nt: TGTGCCAGCGGGGTGGACAGGGGAGTGGAGACCCAGTACTTC
CDR3aa: CASGVDRGVETQYF

d_gene: .
abundance: .
j_gene: TRBJ1-1
v_gene: TRBV6-1
CDR3nt: TGTGCCAGCAGTGAAAGGGGGAGCATGAACACTGAAGCTTTCTTT
CDR3aa: CASSERGSMNTEAFF

d_gene: TRBD1
abundance: .
j_gene: TRBJ2-3
v_gene: TRBV6-5
CDR3nt: TGTGCCAGCCGGACAGGGTCTCCCACAGATACGCAGTATTTT
CDR3aa: CASRTGSPTDTQYF

d_gene: .
abundance: .
j_gene: TRBJ1-1
v_gene: TRBV6-6
CDR3nt: TGTGCCAGCAGGAAAGGGGCGACTGAAGCTTTCTTT
CDR3aa: CASRKGATEAFF

d_gene: .
abundance: .
j_gene: TRBJ2-6
v_gene: TRBV6-1
CDR3nt: TGTGCCAGCAGTGAACAGACAGGTCTGTCTGGGGCCAACGTCCTGACTTTC
CDR3aa: CASSEQTGLSGANVLTF

d_gene: TRBD1
abundance: .
j_gene: TRBJ1-2
v_gene: TRBV18
CDR3nt: TGTGCCAGCTCACCACAAGGGACAGGCGATCTAGCTAACTATGGCTACACCTTC
CDR3aa: CASSPQGTGDLANYGYTF

d_gene: TRBD1
abundance: .
j_gene: TRBJ1-1
v_gene: TRBV19
CDR3nt: TGTGCCAGTAGTCATCGACAGGGTAGTAACACTGAAGCTTTCTTT
CDR3aa: CASSHRQGSNTEAFF

d_gene: .
abundance: .
j_gene: TRBJ1-1
v_gene: TRBV6-1
CDR3nt: TGTGCCAGCAGTGAACACGGGCGAGGGACTGAAGCTTTCTTT
CDR3aa: CASSEHGRGTEAFF

d_gene: .
abundance: .
j_gene: TRBJ1-1
v_gene: TRBV5-6
CDR3nt: TGTGCCAGCAGCTTGCCCGTGAACACTGAAGCTTTCTTT
CDR3aa: CASSLPVNTEAFF

d_gene: TRBD1
abundance: .
j_gene: TRBJ2-1
v_gene: TRBV7-8
CDR3nt: TGTGCCAGCAGCTTAGGACGGGGACAGGGGCTCTACAATGAGCAGTTCTTC
CDR3aa: CASSLGRGQGLYNEQFF

d_gene: TRBD2
abundance: .
j_gene: TRBJ2-1
v_gene: TRBV18
CDR3nt: TGTGCCAGCTCAGAGGGTAGGGGCGGACTAGCGGACTACAATGAGCAGTTCTTC
CDR3aa: CASSEGRGGLADYNEQFF

d_gene: .
abundance: .
j_gene: TRBJ2-3
v_gene: TRBV27
CDR3nt: TGTGCCAGCAGCACCCCCCAGGGGTCGAGTCATACGCAGTATTTT
CDR3aa: CASSTPQGSSHTQYF

d_gene: .
abundance: .
j_gene: TRBJ2-5
v_gene: TRBV20-1
CDR3nt: TGCAGTGCCAGCGCCGAGCGGGTGCAGTACTTC
CDR3aa: CSASAERVQYF

d_gene: .
abundance: .
j_gene: TRBJ1-2
v_gene: TRBV15
CDR3nt: TGTGCCACCAGCAGAGCGGACAGTTCCTCCTATGGCTACACCTTC
CDR3aa: CATSRADSSSYGYTF